This T cell receptor beta chain was sequenced for a study of T-cell reconstitution after alpha-beta-depleted transplantation in children. Study observations and caveats: Expanded graft clones, several hundred of them, were reportedly the source of alpha-beta T cells about two months after transplant. Day-60 TCRbeta diversity that was high in some patients was derived from surviving recipient T cells and thymic progenitors.

This clonotype was counted between two and nine times. Its antigen is not known. Preparation of the TCRbeta library was carried out with unique molecular identifiers. TCRdb processed the PCR reads anew with MiXCR; each CDR3 protein has one entry. The sample lists 450,000 to 550,000 distinct CDR3 sequences, over 10% occurring once. This specimen consisted of PBMCs, mostly from graft donor cells, obtained 180 days after TCRalphabeta/CD19-depleted stem cell transplant. The receptor was isolated from a female patient between 2 and 15 years old who had a stem cell transplant for aplastic anemia, so the T cells may come from the graft donor.

The CDR3 is CSVEVLGGAYEQYF. CDR3 nucleotide sequence: TGCAGCGTTGAAGTTCTAGGCGGTGCCTACGAGCAGTACTTC. The genes are TRBV29-1 and TRBJ2-7; D is unresolved. Per germline, CDR1 SQVTM and CDR2 ANQGSEA. The CDR3 has 14 amino acids. Deletions cut 1 base from V and 2 bases from J, with 12 bases between.